This T cell receptor (beta chain) was found in a study of blood T cell repertoires in COVID-19. Whole-study context: Cohort 3 recovered donors had two negative PCRs, clearance, or symptom resolution.

This clone was detected a few times. Original analysis: For nucleated cells, counts were estimated from reference gene primer amplification. This table comes from immunoSEQ multiplex PCR, and its TCRdb copy is limited to in-frame clones, with some not included. From that table come the V and J calls and clone size; the DNA was used to work out D and trimming. The sample carries approximately 360,000 clones, about 87% recorded once. V gave up 10 bases and J gave up 2 bases, with 12 bases separating them. The germline CDR1 and CDR2 sequences are MDHEN and SYDVKM. The CDR3 runs to 13 residues. The sequence was collected from a man between 40 and 49 years old in a cohort exposed to, infected with or recovered from COVID-19 (not recorded which). The sequenced sample consisted of PBMCs or T cells enriched from blood (not recorded which). The chain joins TRBV28 to TRBJ1-5; the D gene is possibly TRBD1 (5 bases). CDR3 residues: CATVQGGNQPQHF. The CDR3, as DNA: TGTGCCACGGTGCAGGGCGGCAATCAGCCCCAGCATTTT.